This TCR beta chain came from a study of blood T cell repertoires in COVID-19. Generated by immunoSEQ multiplex PCR, the TCRdb table keeps only in-frame clones and is missing some. This sample has roughly 200,000 clones; roughly 83% occur once, and the top ten carry around 7%. This CDR3 has 15 residues. Germline V CDR1 and CDR2: MNHNY, SVGAGI (reference sequence). V lost 6 bases, J lost 0 bases, and 15 bases lay in between. The TCR originated in a middle-aged woman with COVID-19, enrolled during active disease. The chain is built from TRBV6-6 and TRBJ2-7; unclear D gene. The sequencing input was peripheral blood. The CDR3 DNA is TGTGCCAGCAGCTCTCCGACTCTTAGCTCCTACGAGCAGTACTTC. This sequence encodes CASSSPTLSSYEQYF.